The rows below give T cell receptor beta chains drawn from one sample of a study of long-term antiretroviral therapy in people with HIV. Sequencing was performed with immunoSEQ multiplex PCR; in TCRdb, only in-frame clones are kept and a portion is missing. The data show more than 15,000 clones, more than 75% seen once. Material: unsorted PBMCs, obtained 0.7 years before starting antiretroviral therapy. Every receptor here comes from a man aged 50 to 60 with HIV. The CDR3 runs from the conserved cysteine through the conserved F or W. D genes are given only for firm matches. Not every row has a clone size; where given, it reads once, few, many or a size class.

>TRBV18|.|TRBJ1-2|TRBD1|12
TGTGCCAGCTCACCGACAGGGGTGGACTACACCTTC
CASSPTGVDYTF
>TRBV6-5|.|TRBJ1-2|.|13
TGTGCCAGCAACCTGGGACCTAACTATGGCTACACCTTC
CASNLGPNYGYTF
>TRBV19|.|TRBJ2-3|TRBD2|15
TGTGCCAGTACCAAGACTAGCGGGAGGGGCGAGACGCAGTATTTT
CASTKTSGRGETQYF
>TRBV9|.|TRBJ1-5|.|14
TGTGCCAGCAGCGTGGGGGGGCACAATCAGCCCCAGCATTTT
CASSVGGHNQPQHF
>TRBV29-1|.|TRBJ1-1|.|11
TGCAGCGCCGGCCTTGGAACTGAAGCTTTCTTT
CSAGLGTEAFF
>TRBV7-3|.|TRBJ2-7|TRBD1|16
TGTGCCAGCAGCTTAGGAATGGGACAGGGGGCCTACGAGCAGTACTTC
CASSLGMGQGAYEQYF
>TRBV28|.|TRBJ1-5|.|16
TGTGCCAGCAGTTTAATCCACAGGGCGATTAATCAGCCCCAGCATTTT
CASSLIHRAINQPQHF
>TRBV27|.|TRBJ2-7|.|17
TGTGCCAGCAGCCGCTATTACCCGTCGGACACCTCCTACGAGCAGTACTTC
CASSRYYPSDTSYEQYF
>TRBV5-6|.|TRBJ1-1|.|13
TGTGCCAGCAGCTTCGGGATGAACACTGAAGCTTTCTTT
CASSFGMNTEAFF
>TRBV11-3|.|TRBJ2-7|.|13
TGTGCCAGCAGCTTCTCCATCGGCTACGAGCAGTACTTC
CASSFSIGYEQYF
>TRBV7-3|.|TRBJ2-2|.|12
TGTGCCAGCAGCCCTCCCGTTGGGGAGCTGTTTTTT
CASSPPVGELFF
>TRBV4-1|once|TRBJ1-1|.|13
TGCGCCAGCAGCCAAGAAAGAGTTGGTGAAGCTTTCTTT
CASSQERVGEAFF